This passage covers 22 T cell receptor beta chains from one sample sequenced in a study of T cells expressing NK-cell markers. TCRdb derives one entry per CDR3 protein from the 5' RACE reads, leaving out DNA. The listing records 350,000 to 400,000 distinct CDR3 sequences. The sequencing sample was made of blood T cells: a sorted CD56 or NKG2C T cell subset, CD4+ or CD8+ T cells, or bulk PBMC T cells (not recorded which). These receptors were taken from a woman between 45 and 65 years old in good health.

The chain combines TRBV15 with TRBJ2-3; TCRdb picks TRBD2, but there is no DNA to check that call. Germline CDR1 LNHNV, CDR2 YYDKDF (reference sequence). The CDR3 extends over 17 amino acids. This CDR3 is CATSRELAGSITDTQYF.

V is TRBV15 and J is TRBJ2-3; with no DNA, the TCRdb D assignment of TRBD1 cannot be verified. This CDR3 has 16 residues. Per germline, CDR1 LNHNV and CDR2 YYDKDF (reference sequence). CDR3 protein: CATSRDRGAGRDTQYF. Drawing the rest from reference TRBV15 and TRBJ2-3, the complete variable domain is DAMVIQNPRYQVTQFGKPVTLSCSQTLNHNVMYWYQQKSSQAPKLLFHYYDKDFNNEADTPDNFQSRRPNTSFCFLDIRSPGLGDTAMYLCATSRDRGAGRDTQYFGPGTRLTVL.

The chain uses TRBV5-1 and TRBJ2-1; the D call of TRBD1 rests on TCRdb alone, since no DNA is present to check it. Per the germline V gene, CDR1 is SGHRS and CDR2 is YFSETQ. The CDR3 is 14 amino acids. The CDR3: CASGDRESNNEQFF.

The chain uses TRBV2 and TRBJ2-2; without DNA, the TCRdb call of TRBD2 cannot be checked. The germline CDR1 and CDR2 sequences are SNHLY and FYNNEI. This CDR3 is built from 15 residues. The CDR3 is CASSETTSFSGELFF. Filled out from reference TRBV2 and TRBJ2-2, the complete variable domain reads EPEVTQTPSHQVTQMGQEVILRCVPISNHLYFYWYRQILGQKVEFLVSFYNNEISEKSEIFDDQFSVERPDGSNFTLKIRSTKLEDSAMYFCASSETTSFSGELFFGEGSRLTVL.

The CDR3 here is CASSFGLRGVPEQFF. The chain couples TRBV27 to TRBJ2-1; TCRdb returns TRBD1, unconfirmable since there is no DNA. CDR1 is MNHEY and CDR2 is SMNVEV in the germline V gene (reference sequence). The CDR3 runs to 15 residues.

V usage is TRBV5-1 and J usage is TRBJ2-4; the TRBD2 assignment by TCRdb is unverifiable without DNA. The CDR3 covers 16 residues. Germline lookup yields CDR1 SGHRS and CDR2 YFSETQ. The CDR3 sequence: CASSSSGGTSVNIQYF.

This CDR3 reads CASSLPGRMNTEAFF. This sequence joins TRBV12-3 or TRBV12-4 and TRBJ1-1; checking the TCRdb D call of TRBD1 is not possible without DNA. The CDR3 is 15 residues long.

The chain is built from TRBV13 and TRBJ2-5; TCRdb's D call of TRBD1 is untestable without DNA. The CDR3 covers 17 residues. Germline CDR1 PRHDT, CDR2 FYEKMQ (reference sequence). Here the CDR3 reads CASSLNAQGIWQETQYF.

The rearrangement links TRBV12-3 or TRBV12-4 to TRBJ1-5; TCRdb's D gene call, TRBD1, goes unchecked for lack of DNA. CDR3 length: 14 residues. This CDR3 reads CASSPGTAREPQHF.

This chain connects TRBV12-3 or TRBV12-4 to TRBJ1-1; TCRdb indicates TRBD1, and absent DNA this call remains unverified. CDR3 length: 12 amino acids. CDR3 amino acids: CASSSYRVEAFF.

The rearrangement links TRBV4-1 to TRBJ1-3; the TCRdb D gene call, TRBD1, has no DNA to confirm it. Germline lookup yields CDR1 MGHRA and CDR2 YSYEKL. CDR3 length equals 14 residues. CDR3 sequence reads: CASSQVRQGDTIYF.

The gene calls are TRBV27 and TRBJ1-2; the D call of TRBD1 rests on TCRdb alone, since no DNA is present to check it. Germline lookup yields CDR1 MNHEY and CDR2 SMNVEV (reference sequence). The CDR3 is made up of 15 amino acids. CDR3 residues: CASSPIDRGNYGYTF.

This chain connects TRBV25-1 to TRBJ2-1; the D gene TCRdb calls, TRBD1, cannot be checked with no DNA. The CDR3 has 17 residues. In germline, CDR1 is MGHDK, CDR2 SYGVNS. The chain's CDR3 is CASSAITGVGSYNEQFF.

The rearrangement uses TRBV25-1 and TRBJ2-2; without DNA, the TCRdb call of TRBD2 cannot be checked. This CDR3 is 16 amino acids long. Germline V CDR1 and CDR2: MGHDK, SYGVNS. CDR3 sequence reads: CASSEFVLSGAGELFF.

The V and J genes are TRBV24-1 and TRBJ2-5; TCRdb indicates TRBD1, and absent DNA this call remains unverified. This CDR3 region has 15 residues. From germline, CDR1 is KGHDR and CDR2 SFDVKD. The CDR3: CATSDLQRGKETQYF.

The chain has TRBV5-6 and TRBJ2-5; the TCRdb D gene call, TRBD1, has no DNA to confirm it. In germline, CDR1 is SGHDT, CDR2 YYEEEE. The CDR3 contains 14 residues. The CDR3 loop is CASSTRTRAETQYF.

The chain joins TRBV5-6 to TRBJ1-2. The CDR3 sequence is 13 residues long. Germline V gene lookup returns CDR1 SGHDT and CDR2 YYEEEE. CDR3 protein: CASSLAEVGGYTF.

The chain couples TRBV6-2 or TRBV6-3 to TRBJ1-5; the D gene TCRdb calls, TRBD1, cannot be checked with no DNA. Germline values: CDR1 MNHEY, CDR2 SVGEGT. The CDR3 runs 12 residues. CDR3 sequence reads: CASKSTDQPQHF.

V usage is TRBV7-2 and J usage is TRBJ2-1; no DNA is available, so the TRBD2 call from TCRdb remains unchecked. The CDR3 contains 16 residues. Germline lookup yields CDR1 SGHTA and CDR2 FQGNSA. CDR3 region: CASSFRGLASYNEQFF.

The rearrangement links TRBV7-9 to TRBJ2-7; TCRdb selects TRBD2, and the lack of DNA leaves this call unchecked. The germline CDR1 and CDR2 sequences are SEHNR and FQNEAQ (reference sequence). This CDR3 contains 16 residues. The CDR3 sequence: CASSLEKLAGVDEQYF.

The genes are TRBV14 and TRBJ2-1. Germline assignment: CDR1 SGHDN and CDR2 FVKESK. The CDR3 runs 12 residues. The CDR3 loop reads CASSQVPVDPFF.

The V gene is TRBV24-1, the J gene TRBJ2-1; TCRdb gives TRBD2 as the D gene, but with no DNA this cannot be confirmed. CDR1 and CDR2 from the germline V gene are KGHDR and SFDVKD. This CDR3 contains 17 residues. CDR3 sequence reads: CATSVHGSTRRFGEQFF.